These 26 T cell receptor beta chains share one sample of origin, sequenced in a study of cytomegalovirus exposure and HLA in healthy donors. Researchers ran the PCR with 60 Vbeta and 13 Jbeta primers. Produced via immunoSEQ multiplex PCR; TCRdb's table is partial and in-frame only. The table lists approximately 160,000 clones, around three quarters of them singletons, with 1% in the top ten. Material: PBMCs. The receptors were gathered from a woman between 50 and 59 years old in good health and CMV-seropositive.

This clone was seen more than once but under ten times. This chain joins TRBV19 and TRBJ2-3, with 11 bases that match TRBD2. V lost 4 bases and J lost 4; bases outside the gene matches: 4. The CDR3 loop spans 15 amino acids. Germline lookup yields CDR1 LNHDA and CDR2 SQIVND (reference sequence). The CDR3: CASSKTSGDPDTQYF. For the CDR3, the DNA is TGTGCCAGTAGTAAGACTAGCGGGGATCCAGATACGCAGTATTTT.

The chain is built from TRBV7-9 and TRBJ1-2; 7 positions match TRBD1. CDR3 length: 14 amino acids. V lost 5 bases to trimming and J lost 4 bases; unmatched junction nucleotides: 7. Per the germline V gene, CDR1 is SEHNR and CDR2 is FQNEAQ (reference sequence). The CDR3 region is CASSPSDRPYGYTF. The DNA of the CDR3 is TGTGCCAGCAGCCCCTCGGACAGGCCCTATGGCTACACCTTC.

The chain joins TRBV28 to TRBJ2-5; TRBD2 matches 9 bases. The CDR3 runs to 16 residues. CDR1 MDHEN and CDR2 SYDVKM come from the germline V gene. V shed 6 bases and J 5 bases; nucleotides not matched to a gene: 13. CDR3 protein: CASRRLAAERGETQYF. In nucleotides, the CDR3 is TGTGCCAGCAGAAGACTAGCGGCCGAGAGAGGGGAGACCCAGTACTTC.

The chain links TRBV19 to TRBJ1-1; TRBD1 is a possible D gene (6 bases). V was cut by 7 bases and J by 4 bases, with 13 bases left in between. Germline V gene data show CDR1 as LNHDA and CDR2 as SQIVND (reference sequence). CDR3 length equals 13 residues. The CDR3 bases are TGTGCCAGTATCATGGTAGGGGGCACTGAAGCTTTCTTT. It encodes CASIMVGGTEAFF.

The chain couples TRBV6-1 to TRBJ2-3; TRBD1 aligns across 7 bases. The CDR3 contains 14 residues. Germline V lookup: CDR1 MNHNS, CDR2 SASEGT. Trimming at V came to 6 bases and at J to 1 base, leaving 4 bases not matched to a gene. In nucleotides, the CDR3 is TGTGCCAGCAGCCTACAGGGGCGCACAGATACGCAGTATTTT. It translates to CASSLQGRTDTQYF.

V is TRBV28 and J is TRBJ1-4, with D possibly being TRBD1 (6 bases). Germline V CDR1 and CDR2: MDHEN, SYDVKM. V lost 4 bases and J 5 bases, leaving 14 bases between the germline ends. This CDR3 has 15 amino acids. This CDR3 reads CASSSPSGGNEKLFF. The CDR3 DNA reads as TGTGCCAGCAGTTCCCCCTCGGGGGGCAATGAAAAACTGTTTTTT.

The chain combines TRBV13 with TRBJ1-1; no firm D call. The CDR3 runs to 15 residues. V lost 6 bases to trimming and J lost 1 base, with 15 bases between them. From germline, CDR1 is PRHDT and CDR2 FYEKMQ (reference sequence). The CDR3 sequence: CASSQGHTENTEAFF. The CDR3 DNA sequence: TGTGCCAGCAGTCAAGGCCACACAGAGAACACTGAAGCTTTCTTT.

The chain joins TRBV29-1 to TRBJ2-5; D unresolved. The germline CDR1 and CDR2 sequences are SQVTM and ANQGSEA. V lost 2 bases and J lost 7, with 14 bases in between. The CDR3 runs to 13 residues. This CDR3 is CSVEFPFTGTQYF. The CDR3 DNA follows: TGCAGCGTTGAATTCCCCTTCACCGGGACCCAGTACTTC.

The chain recombines TRBV19 with TRBJ2-7; D may be TRBD2 (5 bases). CDR3 length: 16 residues. Trimming removed 4 bases from V and 0 bases from J, with 16 bases in between. CDR1 and CDR2 from the germline V gene are LNHDA and SQIVND (reference sequence). This CDR3 reads CASSTITAESSYEQYF. In DNA, the CDR3 is TGTGCCAGTAGTACAATTACAGCGGAGTCCTCCTACGAGCAGTACTTC.

Of note for this clone: The junction and the germline gene differ at one end; a read error may be behind it. This rearrangement joins TRBV7-9 to TRBJ2-1; D is perhaps TRBD2 (5 bases). The length of the CDR3 is 12 residues. Per the germline V gene, CDR1 is SEHNR and CDR2 is FQNEAQ (reference sequence). The CDR3 DNA reads as TGTTCCAGCAGCTACGGGGACAATGAGCAGTTCTTC. Amino acids: CSSSYGDNEQFF.

This rearrangement joins TRBV5-6 to TRBJ1-1; no clear D gene. Trimming removed 4 bases from V and 1 base from J, with 2 bases in between. The V gene's germline CDR1 is SGHDT and CDR2 YYEEEE. This CDR3 is built from 11 residues. The CDR3 sequence is CASSQNTEAFF. The CDR3, as DNA: TGTGCCAGCAGCCAGAACACTGAAGCTTTCTTT.

J is TRBJ2-7 and V is TRBV5-5; D unresolved. The CDR3 is made up of 13 amino acids. Germline assignment: CDR1 SGHKS and CDR2 YYEKEE (reference sequence). V was pared by 4 bases and J by 5 bases, with 13 bases between. CDR3 sequence (DNA): TGTGCCAGCAGCGTACTGCCCCTACACGAGCAGTACTTC. Protein product: CASSVLPLHEQYF.

CDR3 sequence: CASSRVKYPTDTQYF. DNA for the CDR3: TGTGCCAGCTCGCGCGTCAAATACCCCACAGATACGCAGTATTTT. V is TRBV9 and J is TRBJ2-3, with D uncertain. The CDR3 contains 15 residues. Germline V gene data show CDR1 as SGDLS and CDR2 as YYNGEE. V was pared by 7 bases and J by 2 bases, with 17 bases between. The complete variable domain, with remaining parts taken from reference TRBV9 and TRBJ2-3, reads DSGVTQTPKHLITATGQRVTLRCSPRSGDLSVYWYQQSLDQGLQFLIQYYNGEERAKGNILERFSAQQFPDLHSELNLSSLELGDSALYFCASSRVKYPTDTQYFGPGTRLTVL.

This clone has more than one count but fewer than ten. V is TRBV6-6 and J is TRBJ1-2; 7 bases align to TRBD1. This CDR3 region has 16 residues. V dropped 6 bases and J dropped 4; count of bases not matched to a gene: 14. Germline loops: CDR1 MNHNY, CDR2 SVGAGI (reference sequence). The chain's CDR3 is CASSPHSDREAYGYTF. As DNA, the CDR3 is TGTGCCAGCAGCCCCCACTCCGACAGGGAGGCCTATGGCTACACCTTC.

This chain connects TRBV14 to TRBJ1-1; D is possibly TRBD1 (6 bases). Trimming left V 5 bases short and J 5 bases short, with 12 bases between. Germline V gives CDR1 SGHDN, CDR2 FVKESK. This CDR3 is 13 amino acids long. CDR3: CASSATGQTEAFF. As DNA, the CDR3 is TGTGCCAGCAGCGCGACAGGCCAAACTGAAGCTTTCTTT.

The chain carries TRBV15 and TRBJ2-3; tentative D call: TRBD2 (5 bases). V lost 1 base to trimming and J lost 2 bases, with 13 bases between them. CDR1 and CDR2 (germline): LNHNV, YYDKDF (reference sequence). This CDR3 is 16 amino acids long. CDR3 amino acids: CATSRGGSGFTDTQYF. CDR3 sequence (DNA): TGTGCCACCAGCAGAGGAGGGTCCGGCTTCACAGATACGCAGTATTTT. Filled out from reference TRBV15 and TRBJ2-3, the complete variable domain reads DAMVIQNPRYQVTQFGKPVTLSCSQTLNHNVMYWYQQKSSQAPKLLFHYYDKDFNNEADTPDNFQSRRPNTSFCFLDIRSPGLGDTAMYLCATSRGGSGFTDTQYFGPGTRLTVL.

On this clone: The junction departs from the called germline gene at one end, perhaps through a read error. This chain uses TRBV20-1 with TRBJ2-5; no clear D. The DNA end favors TRBJ2-7, so the J call may be wrong. The V gene's germline CDR1 is DFQATT and CDR2 SNEGSKA (reference sequence). This CDR3 has 10 amino acids. The CDR3 loop reads CSVRNYEQYF. As DNA, the CDR3 is TGCAGTGTTAGAAACTACGAGCAGTACTTC.

The gene calls are TRBV27 and TRBJ1-4; D is undetermined. The CDR3 covers 13 residues. In germline, CDR1 is MNHEY, CDR2 SMNVEV (reference sequence). Trimming pared 4 bases from V and 8 bases from J, leaving 11 bases between. As DNA, the CDR3 is TGTGCCAGCAGTTCCCGGGTTCGGGAAAAACTGTTTTTT. As protein: CASSSRVREKLFF.

This clone has more than one count but fewer than ten. V usage is TRBV5-8 and J usage is TRBJ2-7; TRBD1 matches 8 bases. The CDR3 length is 15 residues. The junction had 5 bases not matched to a gene; V was cut back by 0 bases and J by 3 bases. Germline loops: CDR1 SGHTS, CDR2 YDEGEE. The CDR3 DNA follows: TGTGCCAGCAGCTTGGGACAGGGGCTCTTCTACGAGCAGTACTTC. This gives the protein CASSLGQGLFYEQYF.

This chain connects TRBV7-9 to TRBJ1-1; D is ambiguous. There are 12 residues in the CDR3. CDR1 is SEHNR and CDR2 is FQNEAQ in the germline V gene (reference sequence). V was cut by 9 bases and J by 2 bases, with 10 bases left in between. The CDR3 reads CASSPSNTEAFF. In DNA form, the CDR3 reads TGTGCCAGTAGCCCATCCAACACTGAAGCTTTCTTT.

This chain connects TRBV19 to TRBJ2-7; D remains ambiguous. CDR1 and CDR2 from the germline V gene are LNHDA and SQIVND (reference sequence). The ends were cut back, 5 bases at V and 2 bases at J, with 13 bases in the middle. CDR3 length equals 14 residues. CDR3 residues: CASSSLFSPYEQYF. In DNA form, the CDR3 reads TGTGCCAGTAGTTCCCTCTTCTCTCCCTACGAGCAGTACTTC.

V is TRBV7-8 and J is TRBJ1-2; 9 bases are a match to TRBD1. This CDR3 region has 16 residues. Germline V gives CDR1 SGHVS, CDR2 FQNEAQ. The V segment lost 0 bases and the J segment 1 base; nucleotides outside the gene matches: 3. The CDR3 loop is CASSLAGTGINYGYTF. Written as DNA, the CDR3 is TGTGCCAGCAGCTTAGCCGGGACAGGGATTAACTATGGCTACACCTTC.

The chain recombines TRBV29-1 with TRBJ2-6, with unresolved D. The CDR3 runs 11 residues. V was trimmed by 6 bases and J by 6 bases, leaving 6 bases between them. CDR1 and CDR2 from the germline V gene are SQVTM and ANQGSEA. CDR3 DNA: TGCAGCGTGGCCAAGGCCAACGTCCTGACTTTC. Translated, it gives CSVAKANVLTF.

J is TRBJ1-4 and V is TRBV27, with 9 bases aligning to TRBD1. The CDR3 is made up of 15 amino acids. After removal of 7 bases from V and 5 bases from J, the junction contained 8 bases not matched to a gene. Germline CDR1 and CDR2: MNHEY and SMNVEV (reference sequence). This CDR3 is CASKIFGTGNEKLFF. The CDR3, as DNA: TGTGCCAGCAAAATTTTTGGGACAGGGAATGAAAAACTGTTTTTT.

The chain combines TRBV11-2 with TRBJ2-3; perhaps TRBD1 as D (6 bases). Trimming took 0 bases from V and 3 from J, leaving 10 bases between them. The CDR3 is 15 amino acids. CDR1 and CDR2 from the germline V gene are SGHAT and FQNNGV. CDR3: CASSLEKGVTDTQYF. CDR3 DNA: TGTGCCAGCAGCTTAGAAAAGGGGGTAACAGATACGCAGTATTTT. Full variable domain (outside the CDR3, taken from reference TRBV11-2 and TRBJ2-3): EAGVAQSPRYKIIEKRQSVAFWCNPISGHATLYWYQQILGQGPKLLIQFQNNGVVDDSQLPKDRFSAERLKGVDSTLKIQPAKLEDSAVYLCASSLEKGVTDTQYFGPGTRLTVL.

The table lists this clone with a few counts. The V call is TRBV28, the J call TRBJ2-7; 9 bases align to TRBD2. Germline V gene sequence: CDR1 MDHEN, CDR2 SYDVKM. V lost 5 bases and J lost 6; bases outside the gene matches: 11. This CDR3 is 15 amino acids long. The CDR3 spells CASSRSSGNLREQYF. The CDR3 region has the DNA TGTGCCAGCAGTCGGTCTAGCGGGAACTTACGCGAGCAGTACTTC.